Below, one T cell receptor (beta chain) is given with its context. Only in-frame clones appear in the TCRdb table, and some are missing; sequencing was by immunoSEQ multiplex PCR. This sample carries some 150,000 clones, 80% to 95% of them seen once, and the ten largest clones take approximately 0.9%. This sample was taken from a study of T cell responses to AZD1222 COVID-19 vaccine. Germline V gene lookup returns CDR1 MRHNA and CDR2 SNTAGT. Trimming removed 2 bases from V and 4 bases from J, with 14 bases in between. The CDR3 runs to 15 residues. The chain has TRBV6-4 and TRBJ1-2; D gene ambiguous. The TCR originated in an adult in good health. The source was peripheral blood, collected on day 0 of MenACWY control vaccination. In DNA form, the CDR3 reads TGTGCCAGCAGTGACGGCCGAAACGTAATCTATGGCTACACCTTC. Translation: CASSDGRNVIYGYTF.